The 29 T cell receptor beta chains listed next were all sequenced from one sample in a study of preoperative IRX-2 immunotherapy in early breast cancer. The treatment is: preoperative locoregional IRX-2 cytokine immunotherapy. Assay: immunoSEQ multiplex PCR; the TCRdb copy retains only in-frame clones and omits some. This sample has about 5,300 clones, with roughly 67% found just once. The source material was tumor tissue, sampled before IRX-2 immunotherapy. All receptors come from a human donor with breast cancer.

The gene calls are TRBV28 and TRBJ2-2; D perhaps matches TRBD1 (5 bases). CDR3 length equals 14 residues. CDR1 is MDHEN, CDR2 SYDVKM, per germline. V gave up 4 bases and J gave up 7 bases, with 13 bases separating them. CDR3 DNA: TGTGCCAGCAGTTCGGTAGGGGAAAACGGGGAGCTGTTTTTT. This gives the protein CASSSVGENGELFF.

V and J are TRBV19 and TRBJ1-2; perhaps TRBD1 as D (5 bases). The germline gives CDR1 LNHDA, CDR2 SQIVND (reference sequence). Trimming removed 10 bases from V and 4 bases from J, with 25 bases in between. The CDR3 is made up of 16 amino acids. This CDR3 is CATAPMSGGPFYGYTF. The CDR3 coding sequence is TGTGCCACAGCCCCCATGTCCGGGGGACCCTTCTATGGCTACACCTTC.

The chain joins TRBV28 to TRBJ2-1, with TRBD2 as a possible D gene (6 bases). CDR1 and CDR2 from the germline V gene are MDHEN and SYDVKM. The CDR3 length is 12 residues. The V end was cut by 4 bases, the J end by 7 bases, with 8 bases between. This CDR3 reads CASSWGENEQFF. In DNA form, the CDR3 reads TGTGCCAGCAGTTGGGGGGAGAATGAGCAGTTCTTC.

This clone was seen once. The chain couples TRBV1 to TRBJ2-7; the table assigns TRBD2, which was not confirmed against the DNA. TRBV1 corresponds to a pseudogene. The CDR3 is made up of 16 amino acids. The CDR3 DNA sequence: TGCGCCAGCAGCCAAGATCGGTTGTCCGCCACCTACGAGCAGTACTTC. Amino acid sequence: CASSQDRLSATYEQYF.

The CDR3: CASSLEGGLSYEQYF. CDR3 DNA: TGTGCCAGCAGCTTGGAGGGGGGTCTCTCCTACGAGCAGTACTTC. The V call is TRBV11-3, the J call TRBJ2-7; D could derive from TRBD1 or TRBD2 (6 bases each). The CDR3 is 15 amino acids. Germline CDR1 SGHNT, CDR2 YENEEA. V was pared by 3 bases and J by 0 bases, with 12 bases between. The whole variable domain, remainder taken from reference TRBV11-3 and TRBJ2-7, is EAGVVQSPRYKIIEKKQPVAFWCNPISGHNTLYWYLQNLGQGPELLIRYENEEAVDDSQLPKDRFSAERLKGVDSTLKIQPAELGDSAVYLCASSLEGGLSYEQYFGPGTRLTVT.

V is TRBV18 and J is TRBJ1-3, with D perhaps matching TRBD1 (5 bases). CDR1 is KGHSH and CDR2 is LQKENI in the germline V gene. The CDR3 contains 15 residues. Trimming removed 3 bases from V and 0 bases from J, with 9 bases in between. CDR3 nucleotides: TGTGCCAGCTCACCGATGGGGACCTCTGGAAACACCATATATTTT. Amino acids: CASSPMGTSGNTIYF.

This chain uses TRBV15 with TRBJ2-5; a weak D match, TRBD2 (6 bases). With 0 bases removed from V and 5 bases from J, the gap between germline ends came to 10 bases. From germline, CDR1 is LNHNV and CDR2 YYDKDF (reference sequence). The CDR3 sequence is 14 residues long. The CDR3, as DNA: TGTGCCACCAGCAGAGATGTAGGGAGGGAGACCCAGTACTTC. Translation gives CATSRDVGRETQYF.

V usage is TRBV6-8 and J usage is TRBJ2-3; possibly TRBD2 for D (6 bases). Trimming shortened V by 10 bases and J by 2 bases, and 16 bases separated the two germline ends. Per germline, CDR1 MNHGY and CDR2 SAAAGT. The CDR3 is made up of 14 amino acids. CDR3 loop: CAIRAGLTTDTQYF. CDR3 DNA sequence: TGTGCCATCAGGGCGGGACTTACCACAGATACGCAGTATTTT.

The V and J genes are TRBV30 and TRBJ2-2; TRBD1 matches at 7 bases. The CDR3 totals 14 residues. Germline V gene lookup returns CDR1 GTSNPN and CDR2 SVGIG (reference sequence). The J segment lost 4 bases and the V segment lost 8 bases, leaving 10 bases of the junction unmatched. CDR3 coding DNA: TGTGCCCGGACGAAAGAGGGGGCCACCGGGGAGCTGTTTTTT. Translating gives CARTKEGATGELFF.

This chain uses TRBV6-7 with TRBJ2-7, with 11 bases aligning to TRBD2. TRBV6-7 has ORF status, its function being uncertain. The length of the CDR3 is 15 residues. V lost 0 bases to trimming and J lost 4 bases; unmatched junction nucleotides: 2. For the CDR3, the DNA is TGTGCCAGCAGTTACTCGGGGACTAGCGGTTACGAGCAGTACTTC. As protein: CASSYSGTSGYEQYF.

J is TRBJ1-3 and V is TRBV7-7, with 7 bases identical to TRBD1. The V segment lost 6 bases and the J segment 2 bases; nucleotides outside the gene matches: 4. The CDR3 totals 14 residues. In germline, CDR1 is SSHAT, CDR2 FNYEAQ (reference sequence). CDR3 coding DNA: TGTGCCAGCAGGCTCGGGACAGCTGGAAACACCATATATTTT. Protein: CASRLGTAGNTIYF.

In its sample, this clone was seen a few times. This sample also contains other DNA sequences that code for the same CDR3. This chain joins TRBV18 and TRBJ1-1; possibly TRBD1 for D (5 bases). The CDR3 has 15 amino acids. Per germline, CDR1 KGHSH and CDR2 LQKENI. V lost 3 bases and J 0 bases, leaving 11 bases between the germline ends. Here the CDR3 reads CASSPVGGMNTEAFF. CDR3 nucleotides: TGTGCCAGCTCACCCGTGGGGGGTATGAACACTGAAGCTTTCTTT.

In this sample, this clone turned up once. The CDR3: CASINRDHLHGYTF. DNA for the CDR3: TGTGCCAGTATCAACAGGGACCACCTCCATGGCTACACCTTC. The chain is built from TRBV19 and TRBJ1-2; TRBD1 might be the D (6 bases). Germline V lookup: CDR1 LNHDA, CDR2 SQIVND (reference sequence). The CDR3 is made up of 14 amino acids. V was cut by 7 bases and J by 6 bases, with 18 bases left in between.

The chain employs TRBV10-2 and TRBJ1-5; D gene uncertain. Germline loops: CDR1 WSHSY, CDR2 SAAADI. This CDR3 region has 12 residues. The V and J ends lost 2 bases and 5 bases respectively, with 4 bases between them. The DNA for the CDR3 is TGCGCCAGCAGTGAGGGGTATCAGCCCCAGCATTTT. This encodes CASSEGYQPQHF.

In this sample, this clone turned up a few times. The V and J genes are TRBV19 and TRBJ2-1; 9 positions match TRBD2. Unmatched junction bases numbered 5, after V lost 4 bases and J lost 4 bases. Germline CDR1 is LNHDA and CDR2 is SQIVND (reference sequence). The CDR3 is 15 amino acids. The DNA for the CDR3 is TGTGCCAGTAGTACGAGCGGGGGGCCTTACAATGAGCAGTTCTTC. Amino acids: CASSTSGGPYNEQFF.

The V call is TRBV6-8, the J call TRBJ2-5; D unresolved. Per the germline V gene, CDR1 is MNHGY and CDR2 is SAAAGT. The V end was cut by 6 bases, the J end by 4 bases, with 9 bases between. The CDR3 runs to 12 residues. CDR3 coding DNA: TGTGCCAGCAGCCCCCAAGGAGAGACCCAGTACTTC. It is translated as CASSPQGETQYF.

This chain uses TRBV7-6 with TRBJ2-2; weak D call: TRBD1 (6 bases). V lost 4 bases to trimming and J lost 1 base, with 10 bases between them. Germline V gene lookup returns CDR1 SGHVS and CDR2 FNYEAQ. This CDR3 comprises 15 residues. The DNA of the CDR3 is TGTGCCAGCAGCTCCGGGACACTGAACACCGGGGAGCTGTTTTTT. Encoded protein: CASSSGTLNTGELFF.

This clone showed up just once. The chain links TRBV19 to TRBJ2-2; 7 nucleotides line up with TRBD2. The CDR3 has 14 residues. Losses at the gene ends were 3 bases for V and 9 bases for J; bases not matched to a gene: 7. The V gene's germline CDR1 is LNHDA and CDR2 SQIVND (reference sequence). The CDR3 is CASSISASGWELFF. CDR3 bases: TGTGCCAGTAGTATTTCGGCTAGCGGCTGGGAGCTGTTTTTT.

This chain joins TRBV28 and TRBJ2-1; possible D gene TRBD2, 5 bases. This CDR3 spans 15 amino acids. The germline V gene encodes CDR1 MDHEN and CDR2 SYDVKM. V lost 3 bases and J lost 0, with 9 bases in between. For the CDR3, the DNA is TGTGCCAGCAGTTTGAGGACTTCCTCCTACAATGAGCAGTTCTTC. Translation: CASSLRTSSYNEQFF. The full variable domain, in which reference TRBV28 and TRBJ2-1 provide the parts outside the CDR3, is DVKVTQSSRYLVKRTGEKVFLECVQDMDHENMFWYRQDPGLGLRLIYFSYDVKMKEKGDIPEGYSVSREKKERFSLILESASTNQTSMYLCASSLRTSSYNEQFFGPGTRLTVL.

The gene calls are TRBV6-8 and TRBJ1-5; 9 nucleotides agree with TRBD1. Germline loops: CDR1 MNHGY, CDR2 SAAAGT. Trimming cost V 4 bases and J 2 bases; bases outside gene matches: 6. The CDR3 extends over 16 amino acids. CDR3 sequence (DNA): TGTGCCAGCAGTTTAACAGGGGGCGCCGGCAATCAGCCCCAGCATTTT. Residues: CASSLTGGAGNQPQHF.

This clone was picked up one time. CDR3 in DNA: TGTGCCAGCAGACGGAATTGGGAGAGAACCCAGTACTTC. Protein: CASRRNWERTQYF. The chain employs TRBV7-1 and TRBJ2-5; possible D gene TRBD2, 5 bases. Being an ORF, TRBV7-1 has a function that is uncertain. This CDR3 region has 13 residues. V lost 6 bases, J lost 8 bases, and 16 bases lay in between.

The CDR3 nucleotides read TGTGCCAGCATCCCTGGGCAGACAGTGAACACTGAAGCTTTCTTT. This codes for CASIPGQTVNTEAFF. The J gene is TRBJ1-1, the V gene TRBV6-8, with D tentatively TRBD1 (5 bases). Between the trimmed V and J ends, which lost 7 bases and 0 bases, there was a span of 15 bases. In germline, CDR1 is MNHGY, CDR2 SAAAGT. The CDR3 is 15 residues long.

About this clone: The junction shows a germline mismatch at one end, possibly a read error. The rearrangement joins TRBV6-8 to TRBJ2-5; the match to TRBD2 covers 10 bases. Germline V gene lookup returns CDR1 MNHGY and CDR2 SAAAGT. CDR3 size: 15 residues. The CDR3 spells CAISGYSGGQETQYF. The CDR3, as DNA: TGTGCCATCAGTGGTTATAGCGGGGGGCAAGAGACCCAGTACTTC.

The chain links TRBV28 to TRBJ2-7; D tentatively fits TRBD1 or TRBD2 (5 bases each). V was clipped by 6 bases and J by 6 bases, with 15 bases between them. CDR3 length: 13 amino acids. CDR1 and CDR2 from the germline V gene are MDHEN and SYDVKM. Here the CDR3 DNA reads TGTGCCAGCAGGAGGGACCTCACCAGCGAGCAGTACTTC. Protein product: CASRRDLTSEQYF.

In regard to this clone: Germline and junction disagree at one end, which may indicate a read error. This chain links TRBV7-4 with TRBJ1-1; 8 nucleotides agree with TRBD1. This CDR3 has 13 residues. The germline V gene has CDR1 SGHVT and CDR2 SQSDAQ. The CDR3 reads CTSSFGQGTEAFF. Here the CDR3 DNA reads TGTACCAGCAGCTTCGGACAGGGCACTGAAGCTTTCTTT.

The chain joins TRBV12-2 to TRBJ2-7; the listed D gene, TRBD2, was not tested against the DNA. TRBV12-2 is a listed pseudogene. The CDR3 is 14 residues long. The CDR3 DNA reads TGTGCCAGTAGACGGGGACTATCGAACTACGAGCAGTACTTC. As protein: CASRRGLSNYEQYF.

By its share, this clone is medium-sized. The chain has TRBV6-8 and TRBJ1-1, with TRBD1 identical over 9 bases. Trimming took 7 bases from V and 7 from J; bases not matched to a gene: 16. From germline, CDR1 is MNHGY and CDR2 SAAAGT. The CDR3 sequence is 16 residues long. The CDR3 nucleotides are TGTGCCAGCAATATACCCGGACAGGGGCAATATAGTGAAGCTTTCTTT. Translated: CASNIPGQGQYSEAFF.

CDR3 sequence reads: CASSDFYNEQFF. CDR3 coding DNA: TGTGCCAGTTCGGACTTCTACAATGAGCAGTTCTTC. J is TRBJ2-1 and V is TRBV19; D is perhaps TRBD2 (5 bases). V was cut by 8 bases and J by 3 bases, with 8 bases left in between. Germline V CDR1 and CDR2: LNHDA, SQIVND (reference sequence). This CDR3 contains 12 residues. Drawing the rest from reference TRBV19 and TRBJ2-1, the complete variable domain is DGGITQSPKYLFRKEGQNVTLSCEQNLNHDAMYWYRQDPGQGLRLIYYSQIVNDFQKGDIAEGYSVSREKKESFPLTVTSAQKNPTAFYLCASSDFYNEQFFGPGTRLTVL.

This chain uses TRBV18 with TRBJ2-2; D not certain. Germline V CDR1 and CDR2: KGHSH, LQKENI. Deletions cut 2 bases from V and 0 bases from J, with 7 bases between. The CDR3 is 15 amino acids. This CDR3 reads CASSPIKSNTGELFF. For the CDR3, the DNA is TGTGCCAGCTCACCAATAAAATCGAACACCGGGGAGCTGTTTTTT.